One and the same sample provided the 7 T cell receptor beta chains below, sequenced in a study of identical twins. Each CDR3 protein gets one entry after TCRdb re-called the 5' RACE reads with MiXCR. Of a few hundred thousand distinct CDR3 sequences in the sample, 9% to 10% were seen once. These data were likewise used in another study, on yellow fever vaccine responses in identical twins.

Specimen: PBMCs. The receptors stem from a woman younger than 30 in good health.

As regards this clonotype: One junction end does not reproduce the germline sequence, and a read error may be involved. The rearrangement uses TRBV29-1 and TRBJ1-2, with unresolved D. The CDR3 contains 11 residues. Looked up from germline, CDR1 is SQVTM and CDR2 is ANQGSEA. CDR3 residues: CSVSGIASLFF. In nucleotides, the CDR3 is TGCAGCGTTAGTGGAATTGCTTCCCTTTTCTTC.

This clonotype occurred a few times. The CDR3 spells CASSPGVGPPDEQFF. CDR3 sequence (DNA): TGTGCCAGCAGCCCCGGAGTGGGGCCGCCGGATGAGCAGTTCTTC. This chain joins TRBV7-8 and TRBJ2-1, with D possibly TRBD1 on 5 matching bases. The CDR3 contains 15 residues. V gave up 5 bases and J gave up 8 bases, with 19 bases separating them. The germline V gene encodes CDR1 SGHVS and CDR2 FQNEAQ.

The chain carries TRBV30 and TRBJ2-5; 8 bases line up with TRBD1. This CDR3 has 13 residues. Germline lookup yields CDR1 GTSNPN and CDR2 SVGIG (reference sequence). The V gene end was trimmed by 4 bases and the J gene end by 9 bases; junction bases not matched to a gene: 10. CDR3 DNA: TGTGCCTGGAATGGGCAGGGGGCCGAGGCCCAGTACTTC. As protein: CAWNGQGAEAQYF.

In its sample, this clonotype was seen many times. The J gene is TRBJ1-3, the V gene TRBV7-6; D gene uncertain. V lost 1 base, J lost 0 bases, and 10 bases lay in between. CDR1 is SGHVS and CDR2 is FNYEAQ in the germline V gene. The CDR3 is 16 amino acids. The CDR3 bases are TGTGCCAGCAGCTTAGAATTAGGGCGCTCTGGAAACACCATATATTTT. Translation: CASSLELGRSGNTIYF.

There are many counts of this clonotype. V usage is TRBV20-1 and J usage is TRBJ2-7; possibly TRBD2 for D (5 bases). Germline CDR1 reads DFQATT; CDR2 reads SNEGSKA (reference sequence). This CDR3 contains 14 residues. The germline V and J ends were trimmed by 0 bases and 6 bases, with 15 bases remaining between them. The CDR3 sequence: CSARDSAESIEQYF. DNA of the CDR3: TGCAGTGCTAGAGATAGCGCGGAGAGTATCGAGCAGTACTTC.

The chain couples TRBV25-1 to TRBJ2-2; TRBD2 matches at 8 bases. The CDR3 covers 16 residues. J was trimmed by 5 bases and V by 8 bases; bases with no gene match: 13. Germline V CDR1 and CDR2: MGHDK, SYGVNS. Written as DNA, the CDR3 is TGTGCCAGCCAAGACACCTCGGGGGGGAGAACCGGGGAGCTGTTTTTT. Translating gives CASQDTSGGRTGELFF.

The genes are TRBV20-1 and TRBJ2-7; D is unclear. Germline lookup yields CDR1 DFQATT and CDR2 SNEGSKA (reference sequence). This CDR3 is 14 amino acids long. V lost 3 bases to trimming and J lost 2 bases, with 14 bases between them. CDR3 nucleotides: TGCAGTGCTAGGATTGGACGGATTACCTACGAGCAGTACTTC. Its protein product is CSARIGRITYEQYF.